A selection of T cell receptor beta chains follows, all from one sample in a study of cytomegalovirus exposure and HLA in healthy donors. Using immunoSEQ multiplex PCR, the repertoire was profiled, and TCRdb retains in-frame clones only, with some absent. The repertoire holds 130,000 or so clones, with about two thirds as singletons. Specimen: PBMCs. The receptors were sampled from a middle-aged man in good health and CMV-seropositive. Each CDR3 is given with its conserved first and last residue. Size is stated for part of the rows, as once, few or many counts, or as a class when the clone is expanded.

cdr3_aa	clone_size	j_call	cdr3_length	v_call
CASSKLGQGAHEQYF	-	TRBJ2-7	15	TRBV5-1
CASRAGEWNEQFF	many	TRBJ2-1	13	TRBV28
CSAWDTRGVAKNIQYF	-	TRBJ2-4	16	TRBV29-1
CASSVGPRGVNTEAFF	-	TRBJ1-1	16	TRBV9
CASSYSRDRVHEQYF	-	TRBJ2-7	15	TRBV6-5
CASRRLAGDYEQYF	-	TRBJ2-7	14	TRBV5-1
CASSQSRVDMNTEAFF	once	TRBJ1-1	16	TRBV23-1
CASEASGPGTQYF	-	TRBJ2-5	13	TRBV11-2
CASSEGTGRRSTEAFF	-	TRBJ1-1	16	TRBV10-1
CASSPGGRTEAFF	-	TRBJ1-1	13	TRBV28
CASSIQGRGNQPQHF	-	TRBJ1-5	15	TRBV19
CASSHARTTTGANVLTF	-	TRBJ2-6	17	TRBV9
CASSGGDRFYNEQFF	few	TRBJ2-1	15	TRBV5-4
CASSYSIKTEDEKLFF	-	TRBJ1-4	16	TRBV6-5
CASSLVLNQPQHF	-	TRBJ1-5	13	TRBV7-2
CASSALLAGGYEQYF	-	TRBJ2-7	15	TRBV18
CASSQVGPGSEAFF	-	TRBJ1-1	14	TRBV4-1
CASSLSVGSYEQYF	-	-	14	TRBV27
CASSLGAGYTDTQYF	few	TRBJ2-3	15	TRBV11-2
CASSSDIRGLTYEQYF	-	TRBJ2-7	16	TRBV6-5
CSARTGAYDEQYF	-	TRBJ2-7	13	TRBV29-1
CASNLSRGTEAFF	-	TRBJ1-1	13	TRBV7-9
CAPSAGTPRNTGELFF	-	TRBJ2-2	16	TRBV10-3
CASSFGSGGGDNEQFF	-	TRBJ2-1	16	TRBV7-2
CASRPAGVSSYEQYF	-	TRBJ2-7	15	TRBV28
CASSVGDNEQFF	-	TRBJ2-1	12	TRBV9
CSVRQGFMETQYF	few	TRBJ2-5	13	TRBV29-1
CASSLDRGQAAWEGYTF	-	TRBJ1-2	17	TRBV5-4
CASSPEGFGANVLTF	-	TRBJ2-6	15	TRBV5-1
CASSSPSEVYEQYF	-	TRBJ2-7	14	TRBV5-1
CASSYSGGEQFF	few	TRBJ2-1	12	TRBV6-5
CATSRGGQGQEKLFF	once	TRBJ1-4	15	TRBV15
CATSVEGATNEKLFF	once	TRBJ1-4	15	TRBV15
CASSLVDRDSPLHF	once	TRBJ1-6	14	TRBV5-6
CATSRTGQGARTEAFF	-	TRBJ1-1	16	TRBV15
CASSLGGLQYYEQYF	-	TRBJ2-7	15	TRBV5-6
CASSLLLPIETQYF	few	TRBJ2-5	14	TRBV2
CASSEVSGGASSPLHF	-	TRBJ1-6	16	TRBV2
CASSIGGGLAKNIQYF	-	TRBJ2-4	16	TRBV19
CASSIYLAGGLWGNEQFF	-	TRBJ2-1	18	TRBV19
CASSRGLAGVTGELFF	-	TRBJ2-2	16	TRBV19
CASSLNVATNEKLFF	-	TRBJ1-4	15	TRBV5-1
CAISGGQGDQPQHF	-	TRBJ1-5	14	TRBV10-3
CATRWQGGNKEKLFF	-	TRBJ1-4	15	TRBV15
CASSLELAAQYF	-	TRBJ2-5	12	TRBV11-2
CASSLSPGQLGGYTF	-	TRBJ1-2	15	TRBV28
CASAGDRGIHGYTF	-	TRBJ1-2	14	TRBV6-1
CASSLGPGQGRAYEQYF	-	TRBJ2-7	17	TRBV7-6
CASRARGLMNTEAFF	-	TRBJ1-1	15	TRBV2